This is a list of T cell receptor beta chains from one sample in a study of siplizumab effects on memory and regulatory T cells. Using immunoSEQ multiplex PCR, the repertoire was profiled, and TCRdb retains in-frame clones only, with some absent. Of 100,000 or so clones listed, around 92% are singletons. Specimen: Tregs sorted from blood. The receptors stem from a human donor in good health. The conserved cysteine and the conserved F or W are not part of the CDR3 here. Each record gives: J gene, V gene, D gene, CDR3 protein. The D gene is left open where the match is weak.

>TRBJ1-2|TRBV7-6|.
ASSPSRRAGGYT
>TRBJ1-1|TRBV19|.
ASSPLLGGFYGTEAF
>TRBJ1-5|TRBV5-1|.
ASRSGGNQPQH
>TRBJ2-4|TRBV5-6|.
ASSFTGIAKNIQY
>TRBJ2-3|TRBV5-8|.
ASSSRRGSTDTQY
>TRBJ1-1|TRBV20-1|.
SASMGTEAF
>TRBJ2-3|TRBV6-1|TRBD1
ASSEGTGGTDTQY
>TRBJ2-5|TRBV5-1|TRBD2
ASSYSGRASLETQY
>TRBJ1-1|TRBV7-3|TRBD1
ASSPGTDRVNTEAF
>TRBJ2-5|TRBV5-1|.
ASSLSGQETQY
>TRBJ1-5|TRBV16|TRBD1
ASSRFGTDSNQPQH
>TRBJ2-7|TRBV6-1|TRBD2
ASSRGTSESYEQY
>TRBJ2-7|TRBV27|TRBD2
ASRLAGGPGREQY
>TRBJ2-7|TRBV12-5|.
ASGLSVDRSYEQY
>TRBJ1-5|TRBV6-6|.
ASNPRGGYSNQPQH
>TRBJ1-1|TRBV6-4|.
ASSDSIRVRVTEAF
>TRBJ1-1|TRBV19|.
ASTEGQLNTEAF
>TRBJ2-3|TRBV5-8|TRBD2
ASSSGLAPLVVNTDTQY
>TRBJ1-1|TRBV11-3|.
ASSLFENTEAF
>TRBJ1-6|TRBV6-5|.
ASSTRGVTNSPLH
>TRBJ2-7|TRBV14|TRBD2
ASSLAGLLTYEQY
>TRBJ2-3|TRBV6-1|TRBD1
ASINDRGWGDTQY
>TRBJ1-5|TRBV28|TRBD1
ASSPVTGVEQPQH
>TRBJ2-3|TRBV5-1|TRBD1
ASSRAGTAGTDTQY
>TRBJ2-1|TRBV6-5|.
ASTSRRRYNEQF
>TRBJ2-3|TRBV10-1|.
ASSSGSDTQY
>TRBJ2-5|TRBV25-1|TRBD2
ASSEFGWTSRETQY
>TRBJ1-2|TRBV5-4|.
ASSLDSGPSYGYT
>TRBJ2-7|TRBV19|.
ASSGTVFEEQY
>TRBJ2-2|TRBV5-8|.
ASSLGWGGKPNTGELF
>TRBJ1-5|TRBV5-1|.
ASSLGDWGGPQH
>TRBJ2-7|TRBV6-5|TRBD2
ASSRASGSPNSQY
>TRBJ2-2|TRBV10-1|.
ASSESGLNTGELF
>TRBJ2-5|TRBV6-1|.
ATWSSGLQETQY
>TRBJ2-3|TRBV11-1|TRBD2
ASSLSSGRVTDTQY
>TRBJ1-4|TRBV7-3|TRBD1
ASSLTGRGLSNEKLF
>TRBJ2-7|TRBV5-5|.
ASSLEGGINYEQY
>TRBJ2-7|TRBV27|TRBD2
ASSSPSGSKYEQY
>TRBJ2-1|TRBV2|.
ATLASSYNEQF
>TRBJ1-4|TRBV19|TRBD1
ASSDRGQEKLF